Listed below are T cell receptor beta chains from one sample, sequenced in a study of cytomegalovirus exposure and HLA in healthy donors. Only in-frame clones appear in the TCRdb table, and some are missing; sequencing was by immunoSEQ multiplex PCR. The table includes fewer than 150,000 clones, around four fifths detected once. The source material was PBMCs. The receptor set was obtained from a man in his 60s in good health and CMV-seropositive. Both conserved end residues are trimmed from each CDR3.

>TRBJ1-2|TRBV7-9
ASSLGTGRADGYT
>TRBJ1-3|TRBV28
ASSLAGLGNTIY
>TRBJ1-2|TRBV6-1
ASSESQYYGYT
>TRBJ2-3|TRBV2
ASRMQGTDTQY
>TRBJ1-2|TRBV27
ASRGQGLGYT
>TRBJ1-6|TRBV30
AWRGPGYSPLH
>TRBJ2-7|TRBV19
ASSKGTASVEQY
>TRBJ2-1|TRBV7-9
ASSPPGRGVNEQF
>TRBJ2-7|TRBV5-1
ASSLEGDHEQY
>TRBJ1-1|TRBV5-4
ASSHASAEEAF
>TRBJ1-2|TRBV2
ASGGQGNYGYT
>TRBJ2-3|TRBV7-8
ASSLALSGTQY
>TRBJ1-5|TRBV2
ASRQGVGQPQH
>TRBJ1-5|TRBV27
ASRASLTGAQH
>TRBJ2-5|TRBV4-1
ASSQDSGGVHQETQY
>TRBJ2-1|TRBV19
ASKGGANEQF
>TRBJ2-5|TRBV5-1
ASSRDMMYQETQY
>TRBJ2-3|TRBV5-6
ASSLGGGYADTQY
>TRBJ2-1|TRBV5-1
ASGIMGGQYNEQF
>TRBJ2-1|TRBV30
AWSVGGYEQF
>TRBJ1-3|TRBV19
ASSRVLDGNTIY
>TRBJ2-5|TRBV19
ASSGSGWTWETQY
>TRBJ2-3|TRBV7-3
ASSSRGAGGPDTQY
>TRBJ2-1|TRBV6-1
ALTGYNEQF
>TRBJ2-3|TRBV6-5
ASRGGDTQY
>TRBJ1-2|TRBV9
ASSYPDRGDGYT
>TRBJ2-3|TRBV28
ASKERSTDTQY
>TRBJ2-7|TRBV14
ASSRAGGGYEQY
>TRBJ2-5|TRBV2
ASSEGEGATEETQY
>TRBJ1-4|TRBV18
ASSPPERHLATNEKLF
>TRBJ2-1|TRBV10-2
ASSESSSYNEQF
>TRBJ1-2|TRBV9
ASSTRTGLSYGYT
>TRBJ2-1|TRBV6-5
ASSPGQGIYNEQF
>TRBJ2-6|TRBV9
ASSVAGLAGNSGANVLT
>TRBJ2-7|TRBV5-6
ASSPPSVASYEQY
>TRBJ2-1|TRBV5-8
ASSFRSSYNEQF
>TRBJ1-2|TRBV19
ASTPGQEVHGYT
>TRBJ2-5|TRBV18
ASSPGLAGGIETQY
>TRBJ1-1|TRBV30
AWSHGRGGAGISF
>TRBJ2-7|TRBV11-2
ASSFRVYPYEQY
>TRBJ2-1|TRBV18
ASSPMPDGNYNEQF
>TRBJ2-5|TRBV15
ATSARGKQETQY
>TRBJ2-5|TRBV7-8
ASSLSGGRQETQY
>TRBJ2-1|TRBV2
ASRYYNEQF